This entry lists 20 T cell receptor beta chains sequenced from one sample in a study of blood T cells in healthy people across ages. For the second PCR, which ran for about 6 to 11 cycles, a sample-barcoded 5' primer and a J-beta primer mix were used. TCRdb re-called the 5' RACE reads with MiXCR, one entry per CDR3 protein. The table lists around 1,900,000 distinct CDR3 sequences, approximately 40% of them singletons. Sequencing was carried out using blood. The receptors shown here come from a human donor in good health.

The rearrangement links TRBV3-1 to TRBJ1-5; possibly TRBD1 for D (6 bases). The V gene's germline CDR1 is LGHDT and CDR2 YNNKEL (reference sequence). CDR3 length: 15 residues. V was trimmed by 1 base and J by 7 bases, leaving 14 bases between them. The CDR3 loop reads CASSQASGVGQPQHF. The CDR3, as DNA: TGTGCCAGCAGCCAAGCGTCAGGGGTGGGACAGCCCCAGCATTTT.

The chain carries TRBV20-1 and TRBJ2-5; no clear D. CDR1 is DFQATT, CDR2 SNEGSKA, per germline (reference sequence). The CDR3 is 14 amino acids. Trimming stripped 2 bases from V and 2 bases from J, with 12 bases between. The CDR3, as DNA: TGCAGTGCTAGAAACTCCGACGGGCAAGAGACCCAGTACTTC. Protein sequence: CSARNSDGQETQYF.

This clonotype turned up a few times. J is TRBJ1-1 and V is TRBV20-1, with unresolved D. CDR1 DFQATT and CDR2 SNEGSKA come from the germline V gene (reference sequence). CDR3 length: 15 residues. Trimming removed 0 bases at V and 4 bases at J, with 15 bases between. The CDR3 spells CSARDRGQLVTEAFF. The CDR3 nucleotides are TGCAGTGCTAGAGATCGGGGTCAACTAGTCACTGAAGCTTTCTTT.

The J gene is TRBJ2-7, the V gene TRBV18; D is undetermined. V lost 5 bases to trimming and J lost 0 bases, with 23 bases between them. Germline values: CDR1 KGHSH, CDR2 LQKENI. There are 18 residues in the CDR3. CDR3 sequence reads: CASSNQGSIIGVSYEQYF. CDR3 DNA: TGTGCCAGCTCAAACCAAGGGTCGATAATTGGGGTCTCCTACGAGCAGTACTTC.

About this clonotype: A junction boundary mismatches the germline segment, possibly from a read error. The chain links TRBV10-3 to TRBJ2-1; TRBD1 is a possible D gene (5 bases). The CDR3 is made up of 15 amino acids. Germline CDR1 reads ENHRY; CDR2 reads SYGVKD. CDR3 DNA sequence: TGTGCCGTCAGTGATATTAATAAGGGGTTCAATGAGCAGTTCTTC. It encodes CAVSDINKGFNEQFF.

This chain links TRBV6-2 or TRBV6-3 with TRBJ2-5, with TRBD2 identical over 7 bases. Trimming removed 6 bases from V and 2 bases from J; junction bases left unmatched: 6. CDR3 length: 14 amino acids. CDR1 and CDR2 from the germline V gene are MNHEY and SVGEGT. The DNA of the CDR3 is TGTGCCAGCAGAAAGCGGGGACCACAAGAGACCCAGTACTTC. This sequence encodes CASRKRGPQETQYF.

There are a few counts of this clonotype. The rearrangement links TRBV28 to TRBJ1-1; perhaps TRBD1 as D (5 bases). CDR1 MDHEN and CDR2 SYDVKM come from the germline V gene. V lost 5 bases to trimming and J lost 1 base, with 11 bases between them. This CDR3 contains 14 residues. The CDR3 loop is CASSTLTANTEAFF. The CDR3 nucleotides are TGTGCCAGCAGTACCCTGACAGCGAACACTGAAGCTTTCTTT.

This chain uses TRBV20-1 with TRBJ2-1, with 8 nucleotides matching TRBD1. The CDR3 has 13 amino acids. Germline trimming cut 5 bases from V and 7 bases from J; bases unmatched to any gene: 7. The germline V gene encodes CDR1 DFQATT and CDR2 SNEGSKA (reference sequence). CDR3 sequence: CSASRTGRNEQFF. In DNA, the CDR3 is TGCAGTGCTTCTAGGACAGGGAGAAATGAGCAGTTCTTC.

The chain has TRBV6-5 and TRBJ2-1; D not resolved. CDR3 length: 15 residues. The germline V gene has CDR1 MNHEY and CDR2 SVGAGI. V dropped 2 bases and J dropped 0 bases, with 8 bases sitting between them. The CDR3 region is CASSYGETSYNEQFF. CDR3 coding DNA: TGTGCCAGCAGTTACGGGGAAACCTCCTACAATGAGCAGTTCTTC.

This clonotype was picked up a small number of times. This chain uses TRBV6-5 with TRBJ1-2; 7 bases are a match to TRBD1. Germline values: CDR1 MNHEY, CDR2 SVGAGI. This CDR3 has 15 amino acids. Trimming removed 5 bases from V and 1 base from J; junction bases left unmatched: 7. Written as DNA, the CDR3 is TGTGCCAGCAGTCTCTACAGGGGAAATAACTATGGCTACACCTTC. Its translation is CASSLYRGNNYGYTF.

This CDR3 is CASSQDLRRSGIADTQYF. The CDR3 region has the DNA TGCGCCAGCAGCCAAGATCTCAGACGGAGCGGGATTGCAGATACGCAGTATTTT. This chain connects TRBV4-3 to TRBJ2-3; 7 nucleotides agree with TRBD2. J was trimmed by 4 bases and V by 0 bases; bases with no gene match: 13. Germline CDR1 and CDR2: LGHNA and YSLEER. This CDR3 has 18 amino acids.

This clonotype showed up just a few times. V and J are TRBV7-2 and TRBJ2-7; TRBD1 or TRBD2 may be the D gene (6 bases each). With 3 bases removed from V and 4 bases from J, the gap between germline ends came to 13 bases. This CDR3 contains 14 residues. In germline, CDR1 is SGHTA, CDR2 FQGNSA. The CDR3 DNA reads TGTGCCAGCAGCTTTTCGCGGGACATTTACGAGCAGTACTTC. It yields the protein CASSFSRDIYEQYF.

The CDR3: CASSRDLGVEQFF. In nucleotides, the CDR3 is TGCGCCAGCAGCCGAGACTTGGGTGTTGAGCAGTTCTTC. V gene TRBV4-3 combines with J gene TRBJ2-1; D is unclear. CDR3 size: 13 residues. Trimming stripped 4 bases from V and 9 bases from J, with 13 bases between. Germline V gene data show CDR1 as LGHNA and CDR2 as YSLEER.

The sample holds a few counts of this clonotype. This chain uses TRBV28 with TRBJ1-5, with D possibly being TRBD1 (6 bases). V gave up 10 bases and J gave up 3 bases, with 19 bases separating them. The CDR3 is 15 residues long. Per the germline V gene, CDR1 is MDHEN and CDR2 is SYDVKM. The CDR3: CATFGGAWDNQPQHF. CDR3 coding DNA: TGTGCCACCTTCGGGGGGGCTTGGGACAATCAGCCCCAGCATTTT.

In this sample, this clonotype turned up a few times. The rearrangement uses TRBV18 and TRBJ2-3, with TRBD1 matching over 9 bases. CDR1 and CDR2 (germline): KGHSH, LQKENI. The J segment lost 6 bases and the V segment lost 0 bases, leaving 1 base of the junction unmatched. This CDR3 contains 14 residues. Here the CDR3 reads CASSPPTGGDTQYF. The DNA for the CDR3 is TGTGCCAGCTCACCACCAACAGGGGGCGATACGCAGTATTTT. The full variable domain, in which reference TRBV18 and TRBJ2-3 provide the parts outside the CDR3, is NAGVMQNPRHLVRRRGQEARLRCSPMKGHSHVYWYRQLPEEGLKFMVYLQKENIIDESGMPKERFSAEFPKEGPSILRIQQVVRGDSAAYFCASSPPTGGDTQYFGPGTRLTVL.

This clonotype was recorded a few times. This chain uses TRBV12-3 or TRBV12-4 with TRBJ1-1; D is undetermined. Trimming stripped 2 bases from V and 4 bases from J, with 11 bases between. The CDR3 has 14 residues. The CDR3, as DNA: TGTGCCAGCAGTTTAAGTAGGGTGGGCACTGAAGCTTTCTTT. This codes for CASSLSRVGTEAFF.

This clonotype came up a few times. V usage is TRBV5-1 and J usage is TRBJ1-4; no clear D gene. CDR3 length: 14 amino acids. The germline CDR1 and CDR2 sequences are SGHRS and YFSETQ. With 4 bases removed from V and 2 bases from J, the gap between germline ends came to 9 bases. The CDR3: CASSRIPTNEKLFF. CDR3 in DNA: TGCGCCAGCAGCCGGATCCCTACTAATGAAAAACTGTTTTTT.

In its sample, this clonotype was seen once. The chain joins TRBV29-1 to TRBJ2-2; D is ambiguous. The CDR3 covers 13 residues. Trimming left V 7 bases short and J 7 bases short, with 16 bases between. CDR1 SQVTM and CDR2 ANQGSEA come from the germline V gene. CDR3 sequence reads: CSARIQRIGELFF. The CDR3 region has the DNA TGCAGCGCTCGGATTCAGAGGATCGGGGAGCTGTTTTTT.

The chain links TRBV5-1 to TRBJ1-4, with D maybe TRBD1 (6 bases). This CDR3 has 16 residues. Deletions cut 4 bases from V and 0 bases from J, with 13 bases between. From germline, CDR1 is SGHRS and CDR2 YFSETQ. CDR3 DNA: TGCGCCAGCAGCAGAGGGGGTGCCTCAACTAATGAAAAACTGTTTTTT. This codes for CASSRGGASTNEKLFF.

The chain uses TRBV20-1 and TRBJ1-5; 7 bases fit TRBD1. Germline lookup yields CDR1 DFQATT and CDR2 SNEGSKA (reference sequence). CDR3 length: 15 amino acids. J lost 5 bases, V lost 6 bases, and 13 bases had no gene match. This CDR3 reads CSALQGLNGDQPQHF. In DNA, the CDR3 is TGCAGTGCGCTACAGGGGCTGAATGGCGATCAGCCCCAGCATTTT.